This is a list of T cell receptor beta chains from one sample in a study. TCRdb processed the 5' RACE reads anew with MiXCR; each CDR3 protein has one entry. Of 8,500 to 13,000 distinct CDR3 sequences in the sample, 15% to 20% are singletons; the top ten hold 3% to 4.5%. The sample taken for sequencing was Tregs sorted from a lymph node. These receptors were obtained from a female donor with breast cancer. Both conserved end residues are part of each CDR3.

>TRBV2|TRBJ2-1
CASLRDPTYNEQFF
>TRBV9|TRBJ2-3
CASSVYGGRMDTQYF
>TRBV6-5|TRBJ2-7
CASSYSGGPSYEQYF
>TRBV20-1|TRBJ2-1
CSARGNQGNNEQFF
>TRBV3-1|TRBJ1-1
CASNFRGGKAFF
>TRBV19|TRBJ2-1
CASSIDTYNEQFF
>TRBV29-1|TRBJ1-5
CSVAKNSNQPQHF
>TRBV20-1|TRBJ2-5
CSATTGRGWETQYF